This TCR beta chain was identified during a study of regulatory T cells in long-lasting Graves disease. About the study: Antithyroid drugs had been given to newly diagnosed Graves' patients for under 3 months. Study findings and constraints: Segments TRBV28, TRBJ1-2 and TRBJ2-5 showed preferential usage in persistent disease.

CDR1 MNHEY and CDR2 SVGAGI come from the germline V gene. J lost 10 bases, V lost 3 bases, and 16 bases had no gene match. The CDR3 consists of 18 residues. The time point here: newly diagnosed GD, antithyroid drugs for less than 3 months. The TCR library was prepared using RNA isolated from PBMCs. A note on this clonotype: Its antigen remains unidentified.

The authors built TCR beta libraries using iRepertoire HTBI primers and Arm-PCR of CDR3 regions. TCRdb ran MiXCR on the multiplex PCR reads and lists one entry per CDR3 protein. The sample contains roughly 560,000 distinct CDR3 sequences, around 16% of which appear only once. These data are also associated with another study on T cells in Graves' hyperthyroidism and ophthalmopathy. That source notes: Among thyroid clonotypes expanded above 0.001, most also appeared in blood.

The sequenced sample was peripheral blood mononuclear cells (PBMCs), obtained at new diagnosis, from a patient treated with antithyroid drugs. The V and J genes are TRBV6-5 and TRBJ2-3; 13 positions match TRBD2. This sequence originates from a woman aged 35-60 years with Graves disease. This CDR3 is CASSYIGLAGAPADSQYF. DNA of the CDR3: TGTGCCAGCAGTTATATCGGACTAGCGGGGGCCCCGGCCGATTCGCAGTATTTT.